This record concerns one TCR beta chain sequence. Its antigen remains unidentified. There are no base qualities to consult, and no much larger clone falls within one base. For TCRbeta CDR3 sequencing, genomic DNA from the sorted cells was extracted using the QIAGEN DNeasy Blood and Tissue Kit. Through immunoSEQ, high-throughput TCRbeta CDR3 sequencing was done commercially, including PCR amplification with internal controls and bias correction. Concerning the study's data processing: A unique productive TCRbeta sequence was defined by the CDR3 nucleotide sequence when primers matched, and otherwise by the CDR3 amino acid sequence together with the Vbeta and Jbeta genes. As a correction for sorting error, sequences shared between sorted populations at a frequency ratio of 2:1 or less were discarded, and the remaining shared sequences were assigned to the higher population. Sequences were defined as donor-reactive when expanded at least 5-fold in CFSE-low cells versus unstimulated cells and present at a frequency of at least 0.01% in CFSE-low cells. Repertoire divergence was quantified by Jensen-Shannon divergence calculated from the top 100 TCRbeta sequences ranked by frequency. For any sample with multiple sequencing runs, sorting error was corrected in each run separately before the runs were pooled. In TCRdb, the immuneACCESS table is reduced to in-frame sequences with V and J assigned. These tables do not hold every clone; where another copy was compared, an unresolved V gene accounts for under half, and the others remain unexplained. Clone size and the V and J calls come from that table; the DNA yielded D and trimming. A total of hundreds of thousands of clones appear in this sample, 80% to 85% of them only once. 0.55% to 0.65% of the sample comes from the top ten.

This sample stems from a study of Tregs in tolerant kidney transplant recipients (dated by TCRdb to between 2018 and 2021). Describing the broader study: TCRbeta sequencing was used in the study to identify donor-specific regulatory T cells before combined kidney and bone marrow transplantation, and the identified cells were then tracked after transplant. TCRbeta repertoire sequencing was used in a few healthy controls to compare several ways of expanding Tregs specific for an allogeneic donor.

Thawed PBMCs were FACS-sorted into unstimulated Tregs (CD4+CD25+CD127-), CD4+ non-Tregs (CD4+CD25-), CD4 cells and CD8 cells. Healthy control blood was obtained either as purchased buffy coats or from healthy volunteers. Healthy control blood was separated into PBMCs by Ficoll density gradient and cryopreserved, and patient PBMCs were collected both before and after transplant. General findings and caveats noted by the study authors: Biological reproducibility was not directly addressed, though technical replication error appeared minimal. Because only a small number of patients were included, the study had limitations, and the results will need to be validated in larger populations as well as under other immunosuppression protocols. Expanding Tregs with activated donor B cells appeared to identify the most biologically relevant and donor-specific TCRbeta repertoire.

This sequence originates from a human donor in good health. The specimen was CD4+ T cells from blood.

The nucleotide sequence is given as TGTGCCAGCAGGCACAGGGATATCGGCACTGAAGCTTTCTTT. The resulting protein is CASRHRDIGTEAFF. The rearranged chain carries TRBV6-5 and TRBJ1-1; the D gene is perhaps TRBD1, from 6 matching bases. Cut back by 6 bases and 4 bases, the V and J ends lie 15 bases apart. The CDR3 sequence holds 14 residues, the cysteine and phenylalanine included. This entry keeps only the CDR3 DNA: 42 bases, framed from base 1. CDR1 MNHEY and CDR2 SVGAGI were looked up in the germline V gene.